This entry is about one TCR beta chain. The data stem from a study of T cell changes during pregnancy in multiple sclerosis. The CDR3 has 16 amino acids. The V gene's germline CDR1 is MNHEY and CDR2 SMNVEV (reference sequence). J gave up 6 bases and V 5 bases, and 10 bases lay outside the gene matches. The method was immunoSEQ multiplex PCR; TCRdb's version includes in-frame clones alone and lacks a portion of them. The sample records 45,000 to 60,000 clones, about 92% being singletons. This rearrangement joins TRBV27 to TRBJ2-1, with 10 bases lining up with TRBD2. Sample: CD8+ T cells from peripheral blood mononuclear cells, taken before pregnancy. This TCR came from a female donor with multiple sclerosis, enrolled in a pregnancy study. CDR3 in amino acids: CASSPGAGGPRNEQFF. CDR3 nucleotide sequence: TGTGCCAGCAGTCCGGGAGCGGGGGGGCCTCGCAATGAGCAGTTCTTC.